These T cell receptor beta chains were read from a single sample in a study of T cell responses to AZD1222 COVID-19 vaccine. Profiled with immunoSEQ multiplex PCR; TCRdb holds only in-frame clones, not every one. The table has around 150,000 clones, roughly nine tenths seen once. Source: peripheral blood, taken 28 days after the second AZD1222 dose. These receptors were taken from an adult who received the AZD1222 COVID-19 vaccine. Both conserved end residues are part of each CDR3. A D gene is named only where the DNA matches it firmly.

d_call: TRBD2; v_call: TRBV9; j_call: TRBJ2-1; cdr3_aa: CASSGSGLAGREQFF
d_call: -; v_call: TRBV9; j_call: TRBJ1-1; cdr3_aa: CASSPRGTLNTEAFF
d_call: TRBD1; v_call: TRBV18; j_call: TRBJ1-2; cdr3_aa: CASSPAATGGPPNYGYTF
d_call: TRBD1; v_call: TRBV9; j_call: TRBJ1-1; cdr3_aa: CASSDQQGAKTEAFF
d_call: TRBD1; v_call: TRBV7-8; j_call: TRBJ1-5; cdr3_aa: CASSGRDRSNQPQHF
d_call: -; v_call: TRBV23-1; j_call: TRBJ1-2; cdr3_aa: CASSQDGFLTGYTF
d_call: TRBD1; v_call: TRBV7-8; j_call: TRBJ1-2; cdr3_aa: CASSPHTGTGLNYGYTF
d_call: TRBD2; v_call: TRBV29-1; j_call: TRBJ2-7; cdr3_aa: CSVVRGDEQYF
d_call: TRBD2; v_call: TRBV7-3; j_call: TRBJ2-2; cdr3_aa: CASSLSGSGNTGELFF
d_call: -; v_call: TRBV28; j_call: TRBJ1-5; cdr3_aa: CASSFHLLSNQPQHF
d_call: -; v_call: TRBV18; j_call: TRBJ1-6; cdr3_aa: CASSPSDSPWAMTPLHF
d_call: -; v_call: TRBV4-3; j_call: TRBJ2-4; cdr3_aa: CASSQFAGNIQYF
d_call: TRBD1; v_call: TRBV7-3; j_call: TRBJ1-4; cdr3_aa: CASSSSGTGNEKLFF
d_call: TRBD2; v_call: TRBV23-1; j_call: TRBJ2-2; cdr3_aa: CASSQGLAGGWTGELFF
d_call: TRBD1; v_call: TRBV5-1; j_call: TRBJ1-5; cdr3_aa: CASSPDRGGQPQHF
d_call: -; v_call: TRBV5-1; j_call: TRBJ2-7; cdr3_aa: CASRRSSGTEFYEQYF
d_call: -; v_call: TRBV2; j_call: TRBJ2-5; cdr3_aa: CASSEISELGTQYF
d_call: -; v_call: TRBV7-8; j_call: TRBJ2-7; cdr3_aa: CASSLGPPPREYIYEQYF
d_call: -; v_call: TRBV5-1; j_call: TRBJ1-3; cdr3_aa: CASSVDSSSSGNTIYF
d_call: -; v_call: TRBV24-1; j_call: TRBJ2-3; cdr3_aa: CATSDLIHTDTQYF
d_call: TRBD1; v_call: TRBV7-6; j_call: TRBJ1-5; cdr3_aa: CASSLGQGAAGNQPQHF
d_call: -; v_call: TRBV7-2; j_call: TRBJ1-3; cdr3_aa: CASSLDAGRSGNTIYF
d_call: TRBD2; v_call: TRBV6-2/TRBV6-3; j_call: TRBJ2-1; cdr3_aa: CASSYLTSSNEQFF
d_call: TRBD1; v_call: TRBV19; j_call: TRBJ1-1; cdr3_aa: CASSATGGLSTEAFF
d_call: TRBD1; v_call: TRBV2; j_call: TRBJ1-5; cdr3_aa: CASSVGGGQPQHF
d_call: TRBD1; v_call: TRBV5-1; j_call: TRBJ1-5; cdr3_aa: CASSPGTGVNQPQHF
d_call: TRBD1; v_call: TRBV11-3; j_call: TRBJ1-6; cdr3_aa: CASSLGTGRGSPLHF
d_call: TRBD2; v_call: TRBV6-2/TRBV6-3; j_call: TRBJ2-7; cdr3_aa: CASSRIAGVPYEQYF
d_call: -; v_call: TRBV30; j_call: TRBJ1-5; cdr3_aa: CAWSRPPGYGNQPQHF
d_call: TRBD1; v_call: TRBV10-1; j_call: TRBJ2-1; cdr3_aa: CASSVTAQGIGDNEQFF
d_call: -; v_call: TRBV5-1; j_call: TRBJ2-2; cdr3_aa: CASRPGSTGELFF
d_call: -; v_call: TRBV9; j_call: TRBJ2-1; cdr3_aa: CASSGSSPALRREQFF
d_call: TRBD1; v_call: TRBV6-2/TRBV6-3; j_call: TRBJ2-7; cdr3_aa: CASSLTGGSSYEQYF
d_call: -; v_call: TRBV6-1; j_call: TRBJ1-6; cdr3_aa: CASSEGRENSPLHF
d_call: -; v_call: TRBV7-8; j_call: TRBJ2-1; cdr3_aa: CASSSKGTTYNEQFF
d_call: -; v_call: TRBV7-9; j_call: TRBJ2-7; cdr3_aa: CASSLITVREQYF
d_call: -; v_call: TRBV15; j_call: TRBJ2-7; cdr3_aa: CATSRDPDGSSYEQYF
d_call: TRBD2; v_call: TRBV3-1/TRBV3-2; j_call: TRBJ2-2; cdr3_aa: CASSRWLAGAAGELFF
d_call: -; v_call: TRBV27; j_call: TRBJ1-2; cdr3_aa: CASSLKLTGRRAGYTF
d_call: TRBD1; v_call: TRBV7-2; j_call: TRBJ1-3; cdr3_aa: CASSSQGSSGNTIYF
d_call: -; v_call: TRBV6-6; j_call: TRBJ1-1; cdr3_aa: CASSYWGNTEAFF
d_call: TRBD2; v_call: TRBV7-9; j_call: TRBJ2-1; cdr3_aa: CASSTLAGAYNEQFF
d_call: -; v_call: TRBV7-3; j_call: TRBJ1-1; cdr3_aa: CASSRSGQGGTEAFF
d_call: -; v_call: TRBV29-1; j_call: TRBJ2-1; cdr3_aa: CSVVETYNEQFF
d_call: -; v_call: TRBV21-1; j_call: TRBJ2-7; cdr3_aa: CASSKTTSGRASYEQYF
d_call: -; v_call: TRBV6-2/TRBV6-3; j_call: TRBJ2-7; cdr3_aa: CASSYLGVREQYF
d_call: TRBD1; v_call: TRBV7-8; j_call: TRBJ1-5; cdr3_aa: CASSLAWDRGQPQHF
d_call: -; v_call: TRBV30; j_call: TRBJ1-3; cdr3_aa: CAWAWAGNTIYF
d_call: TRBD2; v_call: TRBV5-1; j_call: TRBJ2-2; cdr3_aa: CASSLAGGLAGETGELFF